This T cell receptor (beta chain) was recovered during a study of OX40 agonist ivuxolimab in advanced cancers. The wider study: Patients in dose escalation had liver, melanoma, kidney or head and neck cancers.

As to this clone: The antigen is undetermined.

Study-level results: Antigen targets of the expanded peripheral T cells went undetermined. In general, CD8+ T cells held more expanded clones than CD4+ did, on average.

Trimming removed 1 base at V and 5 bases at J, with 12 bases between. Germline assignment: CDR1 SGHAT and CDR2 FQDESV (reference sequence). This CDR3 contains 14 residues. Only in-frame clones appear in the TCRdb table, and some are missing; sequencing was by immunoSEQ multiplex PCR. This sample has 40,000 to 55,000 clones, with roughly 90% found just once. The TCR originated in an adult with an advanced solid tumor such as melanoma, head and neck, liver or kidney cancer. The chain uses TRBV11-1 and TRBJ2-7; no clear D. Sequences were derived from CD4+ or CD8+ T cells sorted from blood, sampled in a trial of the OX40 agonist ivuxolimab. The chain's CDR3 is CASSLETRSDEQYF. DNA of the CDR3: TGTGCCAGCAGCTTAGAGACCCGGTCGGACGAGCAGTACTTC.